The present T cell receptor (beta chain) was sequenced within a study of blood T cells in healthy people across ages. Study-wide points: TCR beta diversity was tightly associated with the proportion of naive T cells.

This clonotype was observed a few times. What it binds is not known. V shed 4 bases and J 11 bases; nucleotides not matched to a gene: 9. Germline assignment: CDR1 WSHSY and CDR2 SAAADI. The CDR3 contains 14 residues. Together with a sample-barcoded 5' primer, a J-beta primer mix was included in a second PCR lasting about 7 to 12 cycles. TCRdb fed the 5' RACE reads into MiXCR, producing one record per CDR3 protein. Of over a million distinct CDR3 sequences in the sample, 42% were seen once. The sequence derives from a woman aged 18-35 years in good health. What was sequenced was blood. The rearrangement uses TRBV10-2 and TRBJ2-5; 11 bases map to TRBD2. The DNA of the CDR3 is TGCGCCAGCAGTGTAATAGCGGGAGGGCCTCGTCAGTACTTC. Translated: CASSVIAGGPRQYF.